The TCR beta chain described here comes from a study of CD8+ T cells in alopecia areata. The germline V gene has CDR1 SQVTM and CDR2 ANQGSEA. The CDR3 has 13 residues. Trimming removed 5 bases from V and 3 bases from J, with 13 bases in between. Reverse transcribed after extraction, RNA yielded cDNA as the sequencing template. Profiled with immunoSEQ multiplex PCR; TCRdb holds only in-frame clones, not every one. The repertoire holds 180,000 or so clones, with approximately 50% as singletons. As concerns this clone: The antigen remains unidentified.

Documented treatment: oral pan-JAK inhibitor, 5-10 mg twice daily. The sorting of PBMCs gave CD4+ and CD8+ T cells. Study results and limitations: A large proportion of expanded lesional clones were detected persisting in scalp and blood during tofacitinib.

The sample in question was CD8+ T cells sorted from blood, obtained at roughly week 53, from a patient treated with tofacitinib. The gene calls are TRBV29-1 and TRBJ1-2; tentative D call: TRBD1 (5 bases). This sequence originates from a human donor with alopecia areata. DNA of the CDR3: TGCAGCGTTTTAGACAGTCAGGACTATGGCTACACCTTC. Protein: CSVLDSQDYGYTF.